The next 27 T cell receptor beta chains were all read from a single sample in a study of CD8+CD57+ T cells in acquired aplastic anemia. In patients chosen for sequencing, flow cytometry had shown CD8+CD57+ cell expansion. TCR beta VDJ and CDR3 profiling used genomic DNA as template. A single record per CDR3 protein comes from TCRdb applying MiXCR to the reads. The top ten hold about 20% of the sample, which has fewer than 250,000 distinct CDR3 sequences, under 55% seen once. Sample: sorted CD4+, CD8+, or CD8+CD57+ T cells (not recorded which) from PBMCs. The origin of the receptors is a human donor with aplastic anemia.

Note on this clonotype: Relative to the germline gene, one junction end is altered; a read error may explain this. J is TRBJ1-2 and V is TRBV4-1; no clear D gene. The CDR3 extends over 12 amino acids. Germline V gene lookup returns CDR1 MGHRA and CDR2 YSYEKL. The DNA of the CDR3 is TGTGCCAGCAGCCGAGGGAGGGCTGGCTACACCTTC. Encoded protein: CASSRGRAGYTF.

V and J are TRBV5-6 and TRBJ1-2, with D uncertain. The CDR3 length is 14 residues. CDR1 is SGHDT, CDR2 YYEEEE, per germline. The germline V and J ends were trimmed by 0 bases and 3 bases, with 9 bases remaining between them. CDR3 DNA: TGTGCCAGCAGCTTGGAGGCAGCCTACTATGGCTACACCTTC. It yields the protein CASSLEAAYYGYTF.

DNA for the CDR3: TGTGCCAGCAGCTTAGGGGATGGGGGGCCTTCACCCCTCCACTTT. This gives the protein CASSLGDGGPSPLHF. This sequence joins TRBV7-2 and TRBJ1-6, with TRBD1 as a possible D gene (6 bases). CDR1 SGHTA and CDR2 FQGNSA come from the germline V gene. This CDR3 spans 15 amino acids. V was pared by 1 base and J by 9 bases, with 13 bases between. The entire variable domain, with the rest obtained from reference TRBV7-2 and TRBJ1-6, is as follows: GAGVSQSPSNKVTEKGKDVELRCDPISGHTALYWYRQSLGQGLEFLIYFQGNSAPDKSGLPSDRFSAERTGGSVSTLTIQRTQQEDSAVYLCASSLGDGGPSPLHFGNGTRLTVT.

This chain joins TRBV7-3 and TRBJ1-1; no reliable D call. This CDR3 has 13 amino acids. Trimming took off 1 base at V and 9 bases at J, with 12 bases between the two ends. The germline gives CDR1 SGHTA, CDR2 FQGTGA. The CDR3 nucleotides read TGTGCCAGCAGCTTAAATGGGCGGTTCCAAGCTTTCTTT. Protein sequence: CASSLNGRFQAFF. The variable domain in full, completed from reference TRBV7-3 and TRBJ1-1, reads GAGVSQTPSNKVTEKGKYVELRCDPISGHTALYWYRQSLGQGPEFLIYFQGTGAADDSGLPNDRFFAVRPEGSVSTLKIQRTERGDSAVYLCASSLNGRFQAFFGQGTRLTVV.

The chain couples TRBV7-9 to TRBJ2-3, with 12 bases that match TRBD1. In germline, CDR1 is SEHNR, CDR2 FQNEAQ (reference sequence). The CDR3 length is 16 residues. The junction had 6 bases not matched to a gene; V was cut back by 5 bases and J by 3 bases. The CDR3 sequence: CASSPGTGGRTDTQYF. The DNA for the CDR3 is TGTGCCAGCAGCCCTGGGACAGGGGGCAGGACAGATACGCAGTATTTT.

As concerns this clonotype: A read error may explain this, as a much larger clone is one base away. V gene TRBV6-1 combines with J gene TRBJ1-4; 7 nucleotides match TRBD1. The V gene's germline CDR1 is MNHNS and CDR2 SASEGT. This CDR3 comprises 15 residues. CDR3 residues: CASRMTGYQDERLFF. DNA for the CDR3: TGTGCCAGCAGGATGACAGGGTATCAGGATGAAAGACTGTTTTTT.

As concerns this clonotype: A much larger clone differs by one base, so this may be a read error. The rearrangement uses TRBV6-5 and TRBJ1-4; no clear D gene. The CDR3 runs to 15 residues. Trimming pared 6 bases from V and 3 bases from J, leaving 14 bases between. CDR1 MNHEY and CDR2 SVGAGI come from the germline V gene. The CDR3 DNA is TGTGCCAGCAGATCGGACGGGGAAGCTAATGAAAAACTGTTTTTT. Translating gives CASRSDGEANEKLFF.

The V and J genes are TRBV12-3 or TRBV12-4 and TRBJ1-5; tentatively, D is TRBD1 (6 bases). This CDR3 comprises 13 residues. Trimming took 3 bases from V and 11 from J, leaving 14 bases between them. The CDR3 loop is CASSLGGPKTQHF. CDR3 nucleotide sequence: TGTGCCAGCAGTTTGGGGGGGCCGAAGACCCAGCATTTT.

Comments on this clonotype: This may come from a read error, since a much larger clone is one base off. This chain joins TRBV4-1 and TRBJ1-4; D unclear. This CDR3 is 13 amino acids long. Germline CDR1 is MGHRA and CDR2 is YSYEKL. In nucleotides, the CDR3 is TGCGCCAGCAGCCCGCAAATGAGGGAAAGACTGTTTTTT. Its translation is CASSPQMRERLFF.

This clonotype was observed at least ten times. The chain has TRBV7-3 and TRBJ2-1, with D tentatively TRBD2 (6 bases). The CDR3 runs to 15 residues. The germline CDR1 and CDR2 sequences are SGHTA and FQGTGA. Trimming left V 2 bases short and J 2 bases short, with 10 bases between. The DNA of the CDR3 is TGTGCCAGCAGCTTACCGGGGGAAGCCTACAATGAGCAGTTCTTC. This translates into CASSLPGEAYNEQFF.

This clonotype occurred many times. The V gene is TRBV20-1, the J gene TRBJ2-7; D remains ambiguous. V was cut by 3 bases and J by 3 bases, with 12 bases left in between. Looked up from germline, CDR1 is DFQATT and CDR2 is SNEGSKA (reference sequence). This CDR3 spans 13 amino acids. CDR3 DNA sequence: TGCAGTGCTAGGGAGTCCCCATACTACGAGCAGTACTTC. This encodes CSARESPYYEQYF.

CDR3 region: CASSVNRGPDTQYF. The CDR3 coding sequence is TGTGCCAGCAGTGTTAACAGGGGTCCAGATACGCAGTATTTT. The rearrangement uses TRBV2 and TRBJ2-3, with 7 bases that match TRBD1. Trimming took 4 bases from V and 4 from J; bases not matched to a gene: 5. The germline gives CDR1 SNHLY, CDR2 FYNNEI. CDR3 length equals 14 residues.

The chain couples TRBV24-1 to TRBJ1-1; D is unclear. The CDR3 contains 14 residues. CDR1 and CDR2 from the germline V gene are KGHDR and SFDVKD. Trimming pared 3 bases from V and 4 bases from J, leaving 11 bases between. The CDR3 nucleotides read TGTGCCACCAGTGATGAACGACTTCCCACTGAAGCTTTCTTT. Its translation is CATSDERLPTEAFF.

The chain combines TRBV20-1 with TRBJ1-5; 8 bases agree with TRBD1. The CDR3 is made up of 14 amino acids. Germline CDR1 reads DFQATT; CDR2 reads SNEGSKA (reference sequence). Unmatched junction bases numbered 2, after V lost 4 bases and J lost 0 bases. CDR3 protein: CSATRGLSNQPQHF. CDR3 sequence (DNA): TGCAGTGCTACCAGGGGGCTTAGCAATCAGCCCCAGCATTTT.

This clonotype was detected many times. This chain joins TRBV20-1 and TRBJ2-5; D is ambiguous. The V gene lost 3 bases and the J gene lost 2 bases, with 7 bases spanning the gap. Germline-derived CDR1 and CDR2 are DFQATT and SNEGSKA (reference sequence). The length of the CDR3 is 12 residues. The CDR3 loop reads CSASWGQETQYF. The CDR3 nucleotides read TGCAGTGCTAGTTGGGGACAAGAGACCCAGTACTTC.

This clonotype was seen ten or more times. V and J are TRBV5-8 and TRBJ1-6; tentatively, D is TRBD1 (6 bases). The CDR3 covers 13 residues. CDR1 is SGHTS, CDR2 YDEGEE, per germline. V lost 8 bases to trimming and J lost 7 bases, with 13 bases between them. This CDR3 reads CASSQGSNSPLHF. The CDR3 DNA reads as TGTGCCAGTTCACAGGGCTCGAATTCACCCCTCCACTTT.

This chain uses TRBV5-1 with TRBJ2-7; 7 bases fit TRBD2. The trim removed 2 bases at V and 2 bases at J, leaving 4 bases unmatched. The CDR3 covers 14 residues. The germline V gene encodes CDR1 SGHRS and CDR2 YFSETQ. CDR3 nucleotides: TGCGCCAGCAGCTTAGCGGGGACTCCCTACGAGCAGTACTTC. Protein: CASSLAGTPYEQYF.

This chain uses TRBV29-1 with TRBJ2-7; 8 bases are shared with TRBD2. The V and J ends lost 3 bases and 0 bases, in that order; junction bases with no gene match: 4. CDR3 size: 14 residues. CDR1 is SQVTM and CDR2 is ANQGSEA in the germline V gene. The CDR3 region has the DNA TGCAGCGTTGAGGAGAGCGGGAGCTCCTACGAGCAGTACTTC. Amino acid sequence: CSVEESGSSYEQYF.

This chain connects TRBV25-1 to TRBJ1-6, with a weak D call TRBD1 (5 bases). This CDR3 region has 14 residues. The ends were cut back, 5 bases at V and 7 bases at J, with 12 bases in the middle. Germline CDR1 reads MGHDK; CDR2 reads SYGVNS. CDR3 sequence reads: CASSLGHLNSPLHF. DNA of the CDR3: TGTGCCAGCAGTCTTGGACACCTAAATTCACCCCTCCACTTT.

There are many counts of this clonotype. The chain couples TRBV6-4 to TRBJ1-5; no clear D gene. V gave up 6 bases and J gave up 5 bases, with 14 bases separating them. The CDR3 totals 14 residues. In germline, CDR1 is MRHNA, CDR2 SNTAGT. CDR3 region: CASSPSDGDQPQHF. In DNA form, the CDR3 reads TGTGCCAGCAGCCCCTCAGACGGTGATCAGCCCCAGCATTTT.

V and J are TRBV4-2 and TRBJ2-2, with 7 bases lining up with TRBD1. The CDR3 loop spans 17 amino acids. Germline lookup yields CDR1 LGHNA and CDR2 YNFKEQ. With V trimmed by 3 bases and J by 0 bases, 7 bases remained unmatched. The CDR3 sequence is CASSHAPGQPNTGELFF. The CDR3 region has the DNA TGTGCCAGCAGCCACGCACCGGGACAGCCGAACACCGGGGAGCTGTTTTTT.

In regard to this clonotype: A clone one base away is much larger, so this may be a read error. The V and J genes are TRBV5-1 and TRBJ2-1, with D possibly matching TRBD2 (5 bases). This CDR3 comprises 12 residues. CDR1 is SGHRS, CDR2 YFSETQ, per germline. CDR3 sequence reads: CASSFNGNEQSF. The CDR3 coding sequence is TGTGCCAGCAGCTTTAACGGGAATGAGCAGTCCTTC.

V is TRBV5-1 and J is TRBJ2-7; TRBD1 matches at 7 bases. Germline V CDR1 and CDR2: SGHRS, YFSETQ. This CDR3 is 16 amino acids long. The V segment lost 4 bases and the J segment 3 bases; nucleotides outside the gene matches: 13. The CDR3 loop is CASSVSGGQRVYEQYF. The CDR3 bases are TGCGCCAGCAGCGTCTCAGGGGGTCAGCGAGTCTACGAGCAGTACTTC.

This clonotype was counted between two and nine times. With a much larger clone just one base away, this may be a read error. The V gene is TRBV7-8, the J gene TRBJ2-2; no clear D. CDR1 and CDR2 from the germline V gene are SGHVS and FQNEAQ. The CDR3 sequence is 17 residues long. Trimming shortened V by 5 bases and J by 2 bases, and 18 bases separated the two germline ends. CDR3 sequence: CASSPHRAWTNTGELFF. CDR3 sequence (DNA): TGTGCCAGCAGCCCGCATCGGGCCTGGACCAACACCGGGGAGCTGTTTTTT. The entire variable domain, with the rest obtained from reference TRBV7-8 and TRBJ2-2, is as follows: GAGVSQSPRYKVAKRGQDVALRCDPISGHVSLFWYQQALGQGPEFLTYFQNEAQLDKSGLPSDRFFAERPEGSVSTLKIQRTQQEDSAVYLCASSPHRAWTNTGELFFGEGSRLTVL.

This rearrangement joins TRBV29-1 to TRBJ2-7; TRBD1 matches at 10 bases. With 6 bases clipped from V and 5 bases from J, the junction kept 4 bases outside the gene matches. The CDR3 runs to 12 residues. Germline-derived CDR1 and CDR2 are SQVTM and ANQGSEA. In nucleotides, the CDR3 is TGCAGCGTCCGACAGGGGGCCCACGAGCAGTACTTC. This codes for CSVRQGAHEQYF.

Many counts were recorded for this clonotype. J is TRBJ1-1 and V is TRBV19; 7 bases are shared with TRBD1. Germline trimming cut 5 bases from V and 0 bases from J; bases unmatched to any gene: 18. The CDR3 covers 19 residues. The germline gives CDR1 LNHDA, CDR2 SQIVND (reference sequence). In nucleotides, the CDR3 is TGTGCCAGTAGTGTCAACCTAGGGACAGCTACCCCTATGAACACTGAAGCTTTCTTT. This translates into CASSVNLGTATPMNTEAFF.

Only a few counts were recorded for this clonotype. This may be a read error: a much more frequent sequence differs by one nucleotide. CDR3 in amino acids: CASSSVSGYEKLFF. The CDR3 bases are TGTGCCAGTAGCTCTGTGTCGGGATATGAAAAACTGTTTTTT. This sequence joins TRBV19 and TRBJ1-4; no definite D call. The CDR3 consists of 14 residues. CDR1 is LNHDA, CDR2 SQIVND, per germline (reference sequence). V lost 6 bases to trimming and J lost 6 bases, with 14 bases between them.